This T cell receptor beta chain derives from a study of blood T cell repertoires in COVID-19. Germline CDR1 is SGHTA and CDR2 is FQGNSA. The germline V and J ends were trimmed by 5 bases and 5 bases, with 15 bases remaining between them. This CDR3 is built from 14 residues. In the source study's methods: For nucleated cells, counts were estimated from reference gene primer amplification. TCRdb keeps only in-frame clones here, not all; method: immunoSEQ multiplex PCR. Clonal size and the V and J genes are those of that table, whereas D and trimming came from the DNA. The sample shows fewer than 300,000 clones, approximately 82% of them seen only once.

The chain carries TRBV7-2 and TRBJ1-2; a possible D gene is TRBD1 (5 bases). The receptor comes from a woman under 30 with acute or convalescent COVID-19. Sequencing was done on a sample of peripheral blood. The CDR3 region is CASSPFWGVYGYTF. The CDR3 coding sequence is TGTGCCAGCAGCCCCTTTTGGGGGGTTTATGGCTACACCTTC.